Below are 14 T cell receptor beta chains sequenced from a single sample in a study of blood T cells in healthy people across ages. A second PCR, run for 7 to 11 cycles, used a sample-barcoded 5' primer plus a J-beta primer mix. TCRdb reanalysed the 5' RACE reads using MiXCR and keeps one entry per CDR3 protein. The sample yields more than 550,000 distinct CDR3 sequences, approximately 22% seen once. The sequenced sample was blood. Receptor source: a man aged 70 or older in good health.

Concerning this clonotype: This sequence may be a read error, since a much larger clone differs from it by one base. The rearrangement links TRBV4-3 to TRBJ1-2, with a possible D match to TRBD1 (5 bases). The CDR3 spans 16 residues. V lost 0 bases and J 4 bases, leaving 15 bases between the germline ends. In germline, CDR1 is LGHNA, CDR2 YSLEER. This CDR3 is CASSQEPFQGLYGYTF. The CDR3 DNA sequence: TGCGCCAGCAGCCAAGAGCCTTTTCAGGGCCTCTATGGCTACACCTTC.

The genes are TRBV21-1 and TRBJ2-1. TRBV21-1 is designated a pseudogene. This CDR3 region has 17 residues. The CDR3 spells CASSKAAVPSSYNEQFF. The CDR3 bases are TGTGCCAGCAGCAAAGCCGCTGTACCTAGCTCCTACAATGAGCAGTTCTTC.

A few counts support this clonotype. The chain joins TRBV12-3 or TRBV12-4 to TRBJ1-2; D remains unclear. The V and J ends lost 5 bases and 3 bases respectively, with 19 bases between them. This CDR3 comprises 16 residues. In nucleotides, the CDR3 is TGTGCCAGCAGTCTCCCGTTAGGGCAGTCCGACTATGGCTACACCTTC. Its translation: CASSLPLGQSDYGYTF.

There are a few counts of this clonotype. This chain joins TRBV30 and TRBJ1-2; no clear D gene. CDR1 and CDR2 from the germline V gene are GTSNPN and SVGIG (reference sequence). V lost 0 bases to trimming and J lost 5 bases, with 13 bases between them. The CDR3 length is 14 residues. The CDR3 sequence is CAWSVRSVAYGYTF. CDR3 bases: TGTGCCTGGAGTGTACGGTCTGTGGCGTATGGCTACACCTTC.

There are a few counts of this clonotype. The chain carries TRBV14 and TRBJ1-3; 8 bases map to TRBD1. CDR1 is SGHDN and CDR2 is FVKESK in the germline V gene. Trimming removed 1 base from V and 3 bases from J; junction bases left unmatched: 5. The CDR3 has 16 amino acids. CDR3 DNA: TGTGCCAGCAGCCAAGGACAGGGGTTCAGTGGAAACACCATATATTTT. Translated: CASSQGQGFSGNTIYF.

This rearrangement joins TRBV20-1 to TRBJ2-4, with D perhaps TRBD1 (6 bases). The CDR3 is 15 amino acids. V lost 5 bases and J 5 bases, leaving 19 bases between the germline ends. Germline V CDR1 and CDR2: DFQATT, SNEGSKA (reference sequence). CDR3 sequence reads: CSASPLSRGENIQYF. The CDR3 DNA is TGCAGTGCTTCCCCGCTGAGCAGGGGCGAAAACATTCAGTACTTC.

This clonotype was detected only a few times. This sequence joins TRBV20-1 and TRBJ2-5; D unresolved. The CDR3 is 14 amino acids. Germline CDR1 DFQATT, CDR2 SNEGSKA (reference sequence). With 5 bases removed from V and 1 base from J, the gap between germline ends came to 14 bases. The CDR3 DNA reads as TGCAGTGCTTCTGGAAGGAGCGTCCAAGAGACCCAGTACTTC. It encodes CSASGRSVQETQYF.

This chain uses TRBV19 with TRBJ2-3; D not certain. This CDR3 comprises 13 residues. Germline assignment: CDR1 LNHDA and CDR2 SQIVND (reference sequence). The ends were cut back, 3 bases at V and 5 bases at J, with 9 bases in the middle. CDR3 in amino acids: CASSIGLGDTQYF. The CDR3 bases are TGTGCCAGTAGTATTGGTTTGGGAGATACGCAGTATTTT. The entire variable domain, with the rest obtained from reference TRBV19 and TRBJ2-3, is as follows: DGGITQSPKYLFRKEGQNVTLSCEQNLNHDAMYWYRQDPGQGLRLIYYSQIVNDFQKGDIAEGYSVSREKKESFPLTVTSAQKNPTAFYLCASSIGLGDTQYFGPGTRLTVL.

This clonotype occurred a few times. The chain is built from TRBV20-1 and TRBJ2-3, with D unclear. CDR1 is DFQATT and CDR2 is SNEGSKA in the germline V gene (reference sequence). The CDR3 sequence is 11 residues long. The V gene lost 6 bases and the J gene lost 2 bases, with 6 bases spanning the gap. The CDR3 is CSATTTDTQYF. The CDR3 DNA follows: TGCAGTGCCACCACCACAGATACGCAGTATTTT.

Only a few counts were recorded for this clonotype. The chain recombines TRBV4-1 with TRBJ2-1; D is ambiguous. CDR3 length: 15 residues. V shed 0 bases and J shed 6 bases, with 12 bases lying between them. The germline V gene encodes CDR1 MGHRA and CDR2 YSYEKL. The chain's CDR3 is CASSQDRPPLNEQFF. CDR3 in DNA: TGCGCCAGCAGCCAAGATAGGCCGCCCCTCAATGAGCAGTTCTTC.

This clonotype appeared a few times. The V and J genes are TRBV7-6 and TRBJ2-3; 11 bases are shared with TRBD2. Germline V gene lookup returns CDR1 SGHVS and CDR2 FNYEAQ. J was trimmed by 2 bases and V by 3 bases; bases with no gene match: 7. The CDR3 has 17 residues. In DNA form, the CDR3 reads TGTGCCAGCAGCTTTAGTTTTAGCGGGAGGGCCACAGATACGCAGTATTTT. This gives the protein CASSFSFSGRATDTQYF.

The chain carries TRBV6-2 or TRBV6-3 and TRBJ2-2, with D uncertain. The length of the CDR3 is 15 residues. V shed 6 bases and J shed 4 bases, with 15 bases lying between them. Germline CDR1 reads MNHEY; CDR2 reads SVGEGT. The CDR3 sequence: CASRDFYQATGELFF. In DNA, the CDR3 is TGTGCCAGCAGGGATTTCTATCAGGCCACCGGGGAGCTGTTTTTT.

This rearrangement joins TRBV12-3 or TRBV12-4 to TRBJ2-5, with 8 nucleotides matching TRBD2. The J call is doubtful: the DNA matches TRBJ2-7 better. This CDR3 has 14 residues. The CDR3 DNA reads as TGTGCCAGCAGATCCTCTAGCGGGCGATACGAGCAGTACTTC. Translated: CASRSSSGRYEQYF.

The V call is TRBV6-2 or TRBV6-3, the J call TRBJ1-5, with 7 bases matching TRBD1. With V trimmed by 2 bases and J by 5 bases, 6 bases remained unmatched. CDR1 MNHEY and CDR2 SVGEGT come from the germline V gene. CDR3 length: 15 amino acids. CDR3 protein: CASSYPDRFHQPQHF. The DNA for the CDR3 is TGTGCCAGCAGTTACCCGGACAGGTTCCATCAGCCCCAGCATTTT.